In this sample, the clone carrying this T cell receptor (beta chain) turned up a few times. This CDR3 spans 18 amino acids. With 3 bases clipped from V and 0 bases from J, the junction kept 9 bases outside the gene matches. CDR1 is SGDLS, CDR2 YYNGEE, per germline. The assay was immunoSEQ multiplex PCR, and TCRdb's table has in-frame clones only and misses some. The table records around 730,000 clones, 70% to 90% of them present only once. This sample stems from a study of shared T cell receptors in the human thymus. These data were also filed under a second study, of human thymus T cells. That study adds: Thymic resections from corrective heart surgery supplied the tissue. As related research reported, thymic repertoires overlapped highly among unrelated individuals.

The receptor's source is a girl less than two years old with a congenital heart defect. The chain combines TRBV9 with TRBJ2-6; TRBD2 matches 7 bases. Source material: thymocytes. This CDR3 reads CASSAGGGLISGANVLTF. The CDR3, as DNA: TGTGCCAGCAGCGCGGGGGGAGGATTAATCTCTGGGGCCAACGTCCTGACTTTC.